The rows below give T cell receptor beta chains drawn from one sample of a study of shared clonotypes between healthy human individuals. Libraries were prepared by immunoSEQ multiplex PCR; TCRdb keeps only in-frame clonotypes and omits some of them. The table shows 2 million to 2.5 million clones, with around 93% occurring only once. What was sequenced was naive CD4+ T cells from PBMCs. The receptors come from a man between 18 and 29 years old in good health. Some clones in this sample may be carry-over from other donors' samples. The CDR3 runs from the conserved cysteine through the conserved F or W.

v_call	cdr3_aa
TRBV18	CASSILQQGEVSYGYTF
TRBV15	CATSPARGVYGYTF
TRBV5-1	CASSLGAIREEKLFF
TRBV4-1	CASSQGRGELFF
TRBV7-2	CASSLEGGPKYEQYF
TRBV23-1	CASTHRGHDTEAFF
TRBV7-9	CASSLSSWGISNQPQHF
TRBV5-1	CASRPTGTGGSDTQYF
TRBV5-5	CASSGAVAGYNEQFF
TRBV23-1	CASSQSQDSGHYEQYF
TRBV21-1	CASRGQGMNTEAFF
TRBV10-3	CAISVLAGAPEQFF
TRBV6-1	CASSEFRVANTGELFF